A single sample is the source of the 5 T cell receptor beta chains below, sequenced in a study of spatial heterogeneity in lung cancer. A single record per CDR3 protein comes from TCRdb applying MiXCR to the 5' RACE reads. Among tens of thousands of distinct CDR3 sequences listed, about 7.6% were seen once. Time point in this sample: sample taken at primary tumor resection. The material was PBMCs, obtained at surgery. The receptors derive from a male donor with early-stage non-small cell lung cancer.

This clonotype was found a few times. V gene TRBV20-1 combines with J gene TRBJ1-1; a possible D gene is TRBD1 (5 bases). CDR3 length: 12 residues. V lost 3 bases and J lost 0, with 5 bases in between. Germline V gene sequence: CDR1 DFQATT, CDR2 SNEGSKA (reference sequence). The CDR3 spells CSARTVNTEAFF. The CDR3 region has the DNA TGCAGTGCTAGGACAGTGAACACTGAAGCTTTCTTT.

This clonotype was seen many times. The chain combines TRBV28 with TRBJ2-7; D perhaps matches TRBD2 (5 bases). The V gene's germline CDR1 is MDHEN and CDR2 SYDVKM. V was cut by 2 bases and J by 3 bases, with 11 bases left in between. The CDR3 runs to 14 residues. This CDR3 reads CASSLGLGSYEQYV. DNA of the CDR3: TGTGCCAGCAGTTTAGGTTTAGGGAGCTACGAGCAGTACGTC.

This clonotype was seen repeatedly, ten times or more. This chain connects TRBV28 to TRBJ1-3; TRBD1 aligns across 7 bases. The ends lost 4 bases at V and 0 bases at J; junction bases unmatched: 3. The CDR3 totals 15 residues. The germline V gene encodes CDR1 MDHEN and CDR2 SYDVKM. CDR3 sequence (DNA): TGTGCCAGCAGTTCCTGGACAGGCTCTGGAAACACCATATATTTT. Translating gives CASSSWTGSGNTIYF.

The J gene is TRBJ2-1, the V gene TRBV4-3, with 12 bases matching TRBD2. Germline CDR1 LGHNA, CDR2 YSLEER. Trimming cost V 0 bases and J 5 bases; bases outside gene matches: 17. The CDR3 spans 21 residues. The CDR3 DNA reads as TGCGCCAGCAGCCAAGAGAAGATGGCTGGGAAACTAGCGGGAGGTCACAATGAGCAGTTCTTC. Protein product: CASSQEKMAGKLAGGHNEQFF.

The table lists this clonotype with many counts. The chain employs TRBV29-1 and TRBJ2-1; 14 positions agree with TRBD2. V lost 7 bases and J lost 3; bases outside the gene matches: 5. Germline V CDR1 and CDR2: SQVTM, ANQGSEA. The length of the CDR3 is 15 residues. CDR3 in DNA: TGCAGCGCACGACTAGCGGGGGGGATCTACAATGAGCAGTTCTTC. The encoded protein is CSARLAGGIYNEQFF.